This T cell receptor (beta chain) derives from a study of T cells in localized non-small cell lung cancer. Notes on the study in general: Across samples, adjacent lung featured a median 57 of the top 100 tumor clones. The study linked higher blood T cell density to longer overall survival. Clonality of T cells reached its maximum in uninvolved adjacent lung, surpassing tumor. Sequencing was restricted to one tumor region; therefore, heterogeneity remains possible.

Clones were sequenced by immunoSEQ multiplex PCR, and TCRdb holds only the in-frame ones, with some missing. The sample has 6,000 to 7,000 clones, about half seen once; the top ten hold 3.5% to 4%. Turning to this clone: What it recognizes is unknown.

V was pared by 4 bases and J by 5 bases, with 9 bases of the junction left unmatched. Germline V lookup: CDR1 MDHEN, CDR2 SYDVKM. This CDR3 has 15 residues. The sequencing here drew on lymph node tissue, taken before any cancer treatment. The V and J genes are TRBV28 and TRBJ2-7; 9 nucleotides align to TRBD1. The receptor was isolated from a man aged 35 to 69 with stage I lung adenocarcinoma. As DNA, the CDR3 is TGTGCCAGCAGTTCCACGGGACAGGGTCCCCACGAGCAGTACTTC. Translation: CASSSTGQGPHEQYF.